The 20 T cell receptor beta chains given below trace back to one sample, sequenced in a study of graft-versus-host responses after intestinal transplantation. The data were produced by immunoSEQ multiplex PCR, yet TCRdb's version contains in-frame clones alone and is incomplete. The table lists 35,000 to 45,000 clones, just under 90% of them singletons. The input for sequencing was PBMCs, taken 267 days after transplant. The receptors were sampled from a human patient who received an intestinal transplant, so some T cells may come from the graft donor.

The chain joins TRBV6-5 to TRBJ1-5; no clear D gene. V was trimmed by 0 bases and J by 6 bases, leaving 12 bases between them. Per germline, CDR1 MNHEY and CDR2 SVGAGI. This CDR3 is built from 15 residues. CDR3 region: CASSYSLGVGQPQHF. In nucleotides, the CDR3 is TGTGCCAGCAGTTACTCCCTTGGAGTAGGTCAGCCCCAGCATTTT.

This chain joins TRBV5-1 and TRBJ2-7; D is undetermined. Between the trimmed V and J ends, which lost 4 bases and 5 bases, there was a span of 16 bases. CDR3 size: 14 residues. Germline V gene sequence: CDR1 SGHRS, CDR2 YFSETQ. This CDR3 is CASSGALSDHEQYF. CDR3 DNA sequence: TGCGCCAGCAGCGGCGCGCTAAGCGACCACGAGCAGTACTTC.

The rearrangement joins TRBV19 to TRBJ2-1; no firm D call. V was shortened by 4 bases and J by 0 bases, with 28 bases between the two germline ends. From germline, CDR1 is LNHDA and CDR2 SQIVND (reference sequence). The CDR3 totals 21 residues. CDR3 DNA: TGTGCCAGTAGTACTCATCCGGGTTGGACCCAGGTGGTTAACTCCTACAATGAGCAGTTCTTC. As protein: CASSTHPGWTQVVNSYNEQFF. Drawing the rest from reference TRBV19 and TRBJ2-1, the complete variable domain is DGGITQSPKYLFRKEGQNVTLSCEQNLNHDAMYWYRQDPGQGLRLIYYSQIVNDFQKGDIAEGYSVSREKKESFPLTVTSAQKNPTAFYLCASSTHPGWTQVVNSYNEQFFGPGTRLTVL.

This chain connects TRBV27 to TRBJ2-7; TRBD1 aligns across 7 bases. The CDR3 has 18 residues. V lost 5 bases to trimming and J lost 2 bases; unmatched junction nucleotides: 18. Germline V gene lookup returns CDR1 MNHEY and CDR2 SMNVEV (reference sequence). The CDR3 DNA reads as TGTGCCAGCAGTCCGGGACAGCCAAATATTTTCTCAACCTACGAGCAGTACTTC. It encodes CASSPGQPNIFSTYEQYF.

V and J are TRBV6-6 and TRBJ2-3, with D perhaps matching TRBD2 (5 bases). CDR3 length equals 16 residues. The germline CDR1 and CDR2 sequences are MNHNY and SVGAGI (reference sequence). The V end lost 0 bases, the J end lost 0 bases, and 10 bases lay between the germline ends. CDR3 bases: TGTGCCAGCAGTTACTCGCGAGCGGACAGCACAGATACGCAGTATTTT. This translates into CASSYSRADSTDTQYF.

V usage is TRBV19 and J usage is TRBJ2-6, with a tentative D call TRBD1 (5 bases). The CDR3 has 15 amino acids. Germline-derived CDR1 and CDR2 are LNHDA and SQIVND (reference sequence). V shed 6 bases and J shed 0 bases, with 9 bases lying between them. The DNA of the CDR3 is TGTGCCAGTAGGACAGACCCCTCTGGGGCCAACGTCCTGACTTTC. Translating gives CASRTDPSGANVLTF.

V gene TRBV9 combines with J gene TRBJ2-7; D gene uncertain. The germline V gene has CDR1 SGDLS and CDR2 YYNGEE. Trimming shortened V by 0 bases and J by 6 bases, and 16 bases separated the two germline ends. The CDR3 is 15 residues long. The DNA for the CDR3 is TGTGCCAGCAGCGTAGGCGGACGCCTTAGTAGCGAGCAGTACTTC. Residues: CASSVGGRLSSEQYF.

This chain links TRBV29-1 with TRBJ2-7; 7 bases map to TRBD2. With 7 bases clipped from V and 9 bases from J, the junction kept 9 bases outside the gene matches. The CDR3 extends over 11 amino acids. Germline CDR1 and CDR2: SQVTM and ANQGSEA. DNA of the CDR3: TGCAGCGCCGAGGGCTCGGGGGGGCAGTACTTC. Its translation is CSAEGSGGQYF.

The rearrangement links TRBV7-6 to TRBJ1-1, with a weak D call TRBD1 (6 bases). The germline V and J ends were trimmed by 2 bases and 2 bases, with 18 bases remaining between them. Germline V gene lookup returns CDR1 SGHVS and CDR2 FNYEAQ. The CDR3 has 17 amino acids. The CDR3: CASSLTGRGGENTEAFF. For the CDR3, the DNA is TGTGCCAGCAGCTTAACCGGCAGGGGAGGAGAAAACACTGAAGCTTTCTTT.

This clone was recorded a few times. The J gene is TRBJ1-4, the V gene TRBV14; D remains ambiguous. The CDR3 totals 13 residues. V lost 1 base, J lost 14 bases, and 14 bases lay in between. Germline CDR1 and CDR2: SGHDN and FVKESK. The CDR3 DNA follows: TGTGCCAGCAGCCAAGGAAGGTGGGGAGGGCTGTTTTTT. This translates into CASSQGRWGGLFF. Variable domain in full (rest from reference TRBV14 and TRBJ1-4): EAGVTQFPSHSVIEKGQTVTLRCDPISGHDNLYWYRRVMGKEIKFLLHFVKESKQDESGMPNNRFLAERTGGTYSTLKVQPAELEDSGVYFCASSQGRWGGLFFGSGTQLSVL.

This clone was recorded once. The V gene is TRBV7-2, the J gene TRBJ2-7, with TRBD2 matching over 13 bases. Germline V gene sequence: CDR1 SGHTA, CDR2 FQGNSA. The CDR3 totals 15 residues. The V and J ends lost 5 bases and 5 bases, in that order; junction bases with no gene match: 6. The chain's CDR3 is CASSAWTSGGDEQYF. CDR3 bases: TGTGCCAGCAGCGCTTGGACTAGCGGGGGCGACGAGCAGTACTTC.

This clone was picked up one time. V and J are TRBV5-1 and TRBJ1-1; TRBD1 might be the D (5 bases). The germline V gene has CDR1 SGHRS and CDR2 YFSETQ. The CDR3 is 14 amino acids. Trimming took 0 bases from V and 11 from J, leaving 17 bases between them. CDR3 sequence (DNA): TGCGCCAGCAGCTTGGGTAGGCAGGGAATGAGGGCTTTCTTT. It codes for CASSLGRQGMRAFF.

This sequence joins TRBV11-2 and TRBJ1-4; D gene unclear. The CDR3 runs to 14 residues. Germline loops: CDR1 SGHAT, CDR2 FQNNGV. Trimming cost V 2 bases and J 3 bases, with 7 bases left between them. The CDR3: CASSLLLANEKLFF. The CDR3 DNA reads as TGTGCCAGCAGCTTACTCTTGGCTAATGAAAAACTGTTTTTT. The variable domain in full, with the rest retrieved from reference TRBV11-2 and TRBJ1-4, is EAGVAQSPRYKIIEKRQSVAFWCNPISGHATLYWYQQILGQGPKLLIQFQNNGVVDDSQLPKDRFSAERLKGVDSTLKIQPAKLEDSAVYLCASSLLLANEKLFFGSGTQLSVL.

This clone is medium-sized within its sample. This chain connects TRBV10-3 to TRBJ1-2; 7 nucleotides align to TRBD1. In germline, CDR1 is ENHRY, CDR2 SYGVKD. The ends lost 11 bases at V and 1 base at J; junction bases unmatched: 13. CDR3 length: 15 residues. CDR3 coding DNA: TGTGCCCCTCAGAGGGACCGGGACAGTAACTATGGCTACACCTTC. This encodes CAPQRDRDSNYGYTF.

The chain carries TRBV6-1 and TRBJ1-4, with D unresolved. This CDR3 is 13 amino acids long. Germline V CDR1 and CDR2: MNHNS, SASEGT. Trimming removed 2 bases at V and 12 bases at J, with 13 bases between. The CDR3 DNA reads TGTGCCAGCAGTGAAAGCCTTATGAGGGAACTGTTTTTT. This codes for CASSESLMRELFF.

This clone was found a few times. V and J are TRBV19 and TRBJ1-3; D might be TRBD1 (6 bases). V was pared by 8 bases and J by 1 base, with 15 bases between. This CDR3 has 15 amino acids. Germline CDR1 LNHDA, CDR2 SQIVND (reference sequence). As DNA, the CDR3 is TGTGCCAGTGCGATCATACAGGGTTCTGGAAACACCATATATTTT. This sequence encodes CASAIIQGSGNTIYF.

This clone has only a few counts. The rearrangement joins TRBV10-1 to TRBJ1-3; D ambiguous. The CDR3 consists of 11 residues. The V end was cut by 5 bases, the J end by 2 bases, with 1 base between. Per the germline V gene, CDR1 is WNHNN and CDR2 is SYGVQD (reference sequence). The CDR3 DNA sequence: TGCGCCAGCAGTCCTGGAAACACCATATATTTT. It specifies CASSPGNTIYF.

V is TRBV5-8 and J is TRBJ2-3, with 9 bases lining up with TRBD1. The length of the CDR3 is 18 residues. The V segment lost 2 bases and the J segment 1 base; nucleotides outside the gene matches: 11. CDR1 and CDR2 from the germline V gene are SGHTS and YDEGEE. The CDR3 DNA reads TGTGCCAGCAGCTTCCGGGACAGGGTCCTGGGGGGCACAGATACGCAGTATTTT. Amino acids: CASSFRDRVLGGTDTQYF.

This chain links TRBV11-2 with TRBJ2-7; D is unresolved. From germline, CDR1 is SGHAT and CDR2 FQNNGV. The CDR3 sequence is 17 residues long. V was shortened by 1 base and J by 6 bases, with 22 bases between the two germline ends. CDR3 loop: CASSLGGPPENRGEQYF. Here the CDR3 DNA reads TGTGCCAGCAGCTTAGGAGGACCGCCGGAGAACCGTGGCGAGCAGTACTTC.

The chain links TRBV7-3 to TRBJ1-3; 10 bases line up with TRBD1. Germline V CDR1 and CDR2: SGHTA, FQGTGA. The CDR3 contains 14 residues. J was trimmed by 8 bases and V by 6 bases; bases with no gene match: 7. The CDR3 DNA follows: TGTGCCAGCAGGTTGACAGGGGGCGGGTACACCATATATTTT. It encodes CASRLTGGGYTIYF.